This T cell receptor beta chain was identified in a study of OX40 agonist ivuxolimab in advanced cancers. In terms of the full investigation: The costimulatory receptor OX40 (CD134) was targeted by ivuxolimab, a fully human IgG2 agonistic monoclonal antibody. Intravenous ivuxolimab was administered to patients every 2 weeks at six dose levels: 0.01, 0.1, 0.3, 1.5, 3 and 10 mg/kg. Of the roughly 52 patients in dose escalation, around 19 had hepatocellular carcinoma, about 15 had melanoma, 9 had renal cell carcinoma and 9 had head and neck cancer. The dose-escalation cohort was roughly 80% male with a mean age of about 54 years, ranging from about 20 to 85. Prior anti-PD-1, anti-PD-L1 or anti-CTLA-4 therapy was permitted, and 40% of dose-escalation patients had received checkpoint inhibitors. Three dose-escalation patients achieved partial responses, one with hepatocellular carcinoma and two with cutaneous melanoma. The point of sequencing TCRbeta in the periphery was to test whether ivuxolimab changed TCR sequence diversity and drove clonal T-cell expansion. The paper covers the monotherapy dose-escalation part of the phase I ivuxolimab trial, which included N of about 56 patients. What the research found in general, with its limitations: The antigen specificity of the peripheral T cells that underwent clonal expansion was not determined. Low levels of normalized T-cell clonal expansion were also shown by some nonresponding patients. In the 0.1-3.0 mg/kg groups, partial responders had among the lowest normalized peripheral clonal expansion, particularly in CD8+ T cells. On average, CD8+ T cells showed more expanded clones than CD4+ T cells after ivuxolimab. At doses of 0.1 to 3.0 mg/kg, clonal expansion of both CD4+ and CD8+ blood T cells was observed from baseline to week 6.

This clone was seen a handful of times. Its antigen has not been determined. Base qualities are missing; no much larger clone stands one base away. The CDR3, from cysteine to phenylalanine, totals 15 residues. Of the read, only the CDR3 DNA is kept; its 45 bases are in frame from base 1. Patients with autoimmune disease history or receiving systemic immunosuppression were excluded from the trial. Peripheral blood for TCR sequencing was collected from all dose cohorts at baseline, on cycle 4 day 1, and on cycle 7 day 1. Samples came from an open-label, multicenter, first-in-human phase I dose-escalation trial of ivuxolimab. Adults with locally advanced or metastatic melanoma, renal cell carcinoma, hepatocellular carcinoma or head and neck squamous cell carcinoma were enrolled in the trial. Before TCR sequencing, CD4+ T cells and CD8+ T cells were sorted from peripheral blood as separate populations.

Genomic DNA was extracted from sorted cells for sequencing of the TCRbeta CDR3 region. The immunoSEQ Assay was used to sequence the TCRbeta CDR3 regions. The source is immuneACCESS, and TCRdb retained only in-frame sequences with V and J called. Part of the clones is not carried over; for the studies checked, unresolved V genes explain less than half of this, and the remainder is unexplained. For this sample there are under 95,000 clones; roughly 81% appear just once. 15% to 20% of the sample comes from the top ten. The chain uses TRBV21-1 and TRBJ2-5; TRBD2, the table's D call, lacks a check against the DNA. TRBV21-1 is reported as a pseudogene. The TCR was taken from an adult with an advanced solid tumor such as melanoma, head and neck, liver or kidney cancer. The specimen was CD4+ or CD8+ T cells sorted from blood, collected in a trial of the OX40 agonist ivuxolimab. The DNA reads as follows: TGTGCCAGCAGCAAAAAGGGAGGGGTCAGCGAGACCCAGTACTTC. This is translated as CASSKKGGVSETQYF.